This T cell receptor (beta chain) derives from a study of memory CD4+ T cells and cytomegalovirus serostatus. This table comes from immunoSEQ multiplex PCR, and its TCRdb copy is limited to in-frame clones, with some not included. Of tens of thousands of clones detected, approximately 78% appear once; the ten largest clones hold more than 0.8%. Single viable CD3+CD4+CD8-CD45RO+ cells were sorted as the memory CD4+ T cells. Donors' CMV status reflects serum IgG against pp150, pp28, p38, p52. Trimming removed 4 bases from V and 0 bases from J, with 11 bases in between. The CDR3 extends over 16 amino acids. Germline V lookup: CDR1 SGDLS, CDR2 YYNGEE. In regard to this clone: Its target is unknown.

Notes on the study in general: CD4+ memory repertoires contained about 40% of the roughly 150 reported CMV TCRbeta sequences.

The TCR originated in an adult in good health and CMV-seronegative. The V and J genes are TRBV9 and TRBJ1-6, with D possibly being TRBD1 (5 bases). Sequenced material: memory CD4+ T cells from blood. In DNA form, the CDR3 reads TGTGCCAGCAGCCTCGAGGGGAGCTCCTATAATTCACCCCTCCACTTT. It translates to CASSLEGSSYNSPLHF.